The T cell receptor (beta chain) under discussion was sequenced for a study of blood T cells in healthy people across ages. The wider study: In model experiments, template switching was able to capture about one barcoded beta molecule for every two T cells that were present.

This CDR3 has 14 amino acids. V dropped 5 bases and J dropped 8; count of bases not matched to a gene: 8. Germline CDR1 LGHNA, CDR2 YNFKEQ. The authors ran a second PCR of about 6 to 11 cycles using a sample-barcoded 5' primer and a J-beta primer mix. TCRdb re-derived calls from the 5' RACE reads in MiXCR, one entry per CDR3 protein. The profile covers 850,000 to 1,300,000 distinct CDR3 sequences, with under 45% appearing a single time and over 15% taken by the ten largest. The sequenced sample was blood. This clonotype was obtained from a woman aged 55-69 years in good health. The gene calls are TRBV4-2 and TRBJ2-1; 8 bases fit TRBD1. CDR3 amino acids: CASSDRGIVYEQFF. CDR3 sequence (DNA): TGTGCCAGCAGCGACAGGGGCATCGTCTATGAGCAGTTCTTC.